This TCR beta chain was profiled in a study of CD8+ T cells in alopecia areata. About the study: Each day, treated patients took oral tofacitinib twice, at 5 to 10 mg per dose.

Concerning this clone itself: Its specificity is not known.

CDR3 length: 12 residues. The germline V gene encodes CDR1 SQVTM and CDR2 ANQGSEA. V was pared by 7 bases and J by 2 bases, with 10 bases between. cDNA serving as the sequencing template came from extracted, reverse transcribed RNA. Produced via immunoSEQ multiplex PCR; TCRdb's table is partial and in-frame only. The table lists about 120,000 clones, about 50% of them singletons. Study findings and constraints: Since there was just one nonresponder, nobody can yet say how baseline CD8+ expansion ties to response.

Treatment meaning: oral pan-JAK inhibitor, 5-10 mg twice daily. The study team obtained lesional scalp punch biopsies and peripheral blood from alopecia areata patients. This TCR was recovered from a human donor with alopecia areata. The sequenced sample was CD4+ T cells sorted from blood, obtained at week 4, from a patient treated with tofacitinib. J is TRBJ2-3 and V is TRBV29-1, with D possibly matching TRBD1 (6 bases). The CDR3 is CSAGQNTDTQYF. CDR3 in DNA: TGCAGCGCCGGACAGAACACAGATACGCAGTATTTT.